The T cell receptor (beta chain) under discussion was sequenced for a study of blood T cell repertoires in COVID-19. Across the study: PBMCs, B-cell-depleted T cells, or T cells provided the cDNA or gDNA that made up the material.

Germline V gives CDR1 LGHDT, CDR2 YNNKEL (reference sequence). This CDR3 spans 15 amino acids. Trimming stripped 1 base from V and 9 bases from J, with 13 bases between. Seattle patients were enrolled while actively infected and followed longitudinally. In the original analysis: Amplification from reference gene primers served as the basis for estimated nucleated cell counts. Measured with immunoSEQ multiplex PCR; TCRdb has only the in-frame clones, and not every one. Clonal size and the V and J genes are those of that table, whereas D and trimming came from the DNA. The sample yields 200,000 to 300,000 clones, approximately 89% seen once.

The source is a woman between 25 and 40 years old with COVID-19, enrolled during active disease. The V and J genes are TRBV3-1 (or the pseudogene TRBV3-2) and TRBJ1-6; D may be TRBD1 (6 bases). The source material was peripheral blood. CDR3 DNA sequence: TGTGCCAGCAGCCAAGGCGGACAGCGGACTTCACCCCTCCACTTT. It codes for CASSQGGQRTSPLHF.